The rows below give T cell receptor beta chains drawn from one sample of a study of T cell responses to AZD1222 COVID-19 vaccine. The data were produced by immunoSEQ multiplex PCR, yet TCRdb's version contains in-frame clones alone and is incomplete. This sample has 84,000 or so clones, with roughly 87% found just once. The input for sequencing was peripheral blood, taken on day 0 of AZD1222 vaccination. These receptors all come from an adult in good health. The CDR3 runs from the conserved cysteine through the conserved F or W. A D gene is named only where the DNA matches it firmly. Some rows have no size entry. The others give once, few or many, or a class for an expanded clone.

DNA: TGTGCCAGCAGTCCCCGGGGGAGACGGGTCTACGAGCAGTACTTC
CDR3: CASSPRGRRVYEQYF
J: TRBJ2-7
D: -
size: -
V: TRBV28

DNA: TGTGCCAGCAGCTTAGGGGCTAGCGCCACCTACGAGCAGTACTTC
CDR3: CASSLGASATYEQYF
J: TRBJ2-7
D: -
size: -
V: TRBV7-9

DNA: TGTGCCAGCAGAGGACAGGGGGATGAAGCTTTCTTT
CDR3: CASRGQGDEAFF
J: TRBJ1-1
D: TRBD1
size: -
V: TRBV7-9

DNA: TGTGCCACCAGCAGGGGAAGACAGGGTATTAACGAGCAGTACTTC
CDR3: CATSRGRQGINEQYF
J: TRBJ2-7
D: TRBD1
size: -
V: TRBV15

DNA: TGTGCCAGCAGTTATACCTATGGCTACACCTTC
CDR3: CASSYTYGYTF
J: TRBJ1-2
D: -
size: -
V: TRBV6-2/TRBV6-3

DNA: TGTGCCATTGGGTTTAGCGGAAGCACAGATACGCAGTATTTT
CDR3: CAIGFSGSTDTQYF
J: TRBJ2-3
D: -
size: -
V: TRBV19

DNA: TGTGCCAGCAGCCAAAGGGTGGCGGGGACACTCAGATATGAAGCTTTCTTT
CDR3: CASSQRVAGTLRYEAFF
J: TRBJ1-1
D: -
size: -
V: TRBV14

DNA: TGTGCCAGCAGCTTAGGAAGGGGAGCTGCTAACTATGGCTACACCTTC
CDR3: CASSLGRGAANYGYTF
J: TRBJ1-2
D: -
size: once
V: TRBV7-9

DNA: TGTGCCAGCAGCCTATTTACAGATATCAAAGGGGATACGCAGTATTTT
CDR3: CASSLFTDIKGDTQYF
J: TRBJ2-3
D: -
size: -
V: TRBV7-2

DNA: TGTGCCAGAAGCTTGGTTCTGGACTGCCCCCAGCCCCAGCATTTT
CDR3: CARSLVLDCPQPQHF
J: TRBJ1-5
D: -
size: -
V: TRBV5-3

DNA: TGTGCTAGTGGTTTGGTCAGCCCCGGGGGCTACACCTTC
CDR3: CASGLVSPGGYTF
J: TRBJ1-2
D: -
size: once
V: TRBV12-5

DNA: TGTGCCAGCAGTTACTCTTCCCGGACGGATACGCAGTATTTT
CDR3: CASSYSSRTDTQYF
J: TRBJ2-3
D: -
size: -
V: TRBV6-2/TRBV6-3

DNA: TGTGCCAGCAGCTTCGACCAGCACTCACCCCTCCACTTT
CDR3: CASSFDQHSPLHF
J: TRBJ1-6
D: -
size: -
V: TRBV5-4

DNA: TGTGCCAGCAGCCCCGACAGGGGGCGCGCTGAAGCTTTCTTT
CDR3: CASSPDRGRAEAFF
J: TRBJ1-1
D: TRBD1
size: -
V: TRBV6-6

DNA: TGTGCCAGCAGTTACTCTATCGATTTCTATGGCTACACCTTC
CDR3: CASSYSIDFYGYTF
J: TRBJ1-2
D: -
size: -
V: TRBV6-5

DNA: TGTGCCAGCAGTGAAGAAGGCGGATACTATGGCTACACCTTC
CDR3: CASSEEGGYYGYTF
J: TRBJ1-2
D: -
size: few
V: TRBV6-1

DNA: TGTGCCAGTAGTACGGCCGGGACTAGCGGCAATGAGCAGTTCTTC
CDR3: CASSTAGTSGNEQFF
J: TRBJ2-1
D: TRBD2
size: -
V: TRBV19

DNA: TGTGCCAGCAGTGAGTCCCGGGACAACTACGAGCAGTACTTC
CDR3: CASSESRDNYEQYF
J: TRBJ2-7
D: -
size: -
V: TRBV25-1

DNA: TGTGCCAGCAGCCCTACGGGACAGTACAATGAGCAGTTCTTC
CDR3: CASSPTGQYNEQFF
J: TRBJ2-1
D: TRBD1
size: -
V: TRBV7-3

DNA: TGTGCCAGCAACAGACTAGCGGAGAGCTACAATGAGCAGTTCTTC
CDR3: CASNRLAESYNEQFF
J: TRBJ2-1
D: TRBD2
size: -
V: TRBV9

DNA: TGTGCCAGCAGCCTACAGAGCCCCCTTACTGAAGCTTTCTTT
CDR3: CASSLQSPLTEAFF
J: TRBJ1-1
D: -
size: -
V: TRBV6-5

DNA: TGTGCCAGCAGCTTGGGCGAAACAGGGCACGAGCAGTACTTC
CDR3: CASSLGETGHEQYF
J: TRBJ2-7
D: -
size: -
V: TRBV11-3

DNA: TGTGCCAGCAGCTTAGGGGCGTGGAGGCGTAGAGACAATGAGCAGTTCTTC
CDR3: CASSLGAWRRRDNEQFF
J: TRBJ2-1
D: -
size: -
V: TRBV7-2

DNA: TGCGCCAGCAGAGCCTACACCGGGACTAGTACAGATACGCAGTATTTT
CDR3: CASRAYTGTSTDTQYF
J: TRBJ2-3
D: TRBD2
size: -
V: TRBV5-1

DNA: TGTGCCAGCAGCCGACAAGAGATGGGAACCCAGTACTTC
CDR3: CASSRQEMGTQYF
J: TRBJ2-5
D: -
size: -
V: TRBV14

DNA: TGTGCCAGCAGCCCCGGCCCAGGCAGAGGGGATGGGGACATTCAGTACTTC
CDR3: CASSPGPGRGDGDIQYF
J: TRBJ2-4
D: -
size: -
V: TRBV11-2

DNA: TGCGCCAGCAGCCTGGGGGTGGTGAACACTGAAGCTTTCTTT
CDR3: CASSLGVVNTEAFF
J: TRBJ1-1
D: -
size: -
V: TRBV5-1

DNA: TGTGCCAGCAGCCAAGGGGGGGAGACCCAGTACTTC
CDR3: CASSQGGETQYF
J: TRBJ2-5
D: -
size: -
V: TRBV3-1/TRBV3-2

DNA: TGTGCCAGCAGCTTAGCGGGAGCCAACGAGCAGTACTTC
CDR3: CASSLAGANEQYF
J: TRBJ2-7
D: TRBD2
size: -
V: TRBV14

DNA: TGTGCCAGCAATGGATTTGGGGGGGCAGGAGCTTTCTTT
CDR3: CASNGFGGAGAFF
J: TRBJ1-1
D: -
size: few
V: TRBV6-5

DNA: TGTGCCAGCAGCTTGTCTTGGACGGGGACTAATGAAAAACTGTTTTTT
CDR3: CASSLSWTGTNEKLFF
J: TRBJ1-4
D: -
size: -
V: TRBV5-5

DNA: TGTGCCAGCAGCGTAAGGACAGACGACTATGGCTACACCTTC
CDR3: CASSVRTDDYGYTF
J: TRBJ1-2
D: -
size: -
V: TRBV7-2

DNA: TGTGCCAGCACACACATCCCGGGACAGGACTATGGCTACACCTTC
CDR3: CASTHIPGQDYGYTF
J: TRBJ1-2
D: TRBD1
size: -
V: TRBV6-5

DNA: TGTGCCAGCAGCCCCGAAATCCCCCTTACAGGGACCGGCACTGAAGCTTTCTTT
CDR3: CASSPEIPLTGTGTEAFF
J: TRBJ1-1
D: -
size: -
V: TRBV3-1/TRBV3-2

DNA: TGTGCCAGCAGTTACAGGGGGCGAGAACAGCCCCAGCATTTT
CDR3: CASSYRGREQPQHF
J: TRBJ1-5
D: TRBD1
size: -
V: TRBV6-7

DNA: TGTGCCATCAGTGATATGACTAGCGGGAGATACGAGCAGTACTTC
CDR3: CAISDMTSGRYEQYF
J: TRBJ2-7
D: TRBD2
size: -
V: TRBV10-3

DNA: TGTGCCAGCAGCCGGACACGCTTTGAGCAGTACTTC
CDR3: CASSRTRFEQYF
J: TRBJ2-7
D: -
size: few
V: TRBV14

DNA: TGTGCCAGCAGCTTACAGGGCTCCTACGAGCAGTACTTC
CDR3: CASSLQGSYEQYF
J: TRBJ2-7
D: -
size: -
V: TRBV6-2/TRBV6-3

DNA: TGTGCCAGCACCTCCGCCGGGACCCCCGAGCAGTACTTC
CDR3: CASTSAGTPEQYF
J: TRBJ2-7
D: -
size: -
V: TRBV6-6

DNA: TGTGCCAGCAGTAACAGAGTATCACCCCTCCACTTT
CDR3: CASSNRVSPLHF
J: TRBJ1-6
D: -
size: -
V: TRBV12-3/TRBV12-4

DNA: TGCAGCGTCAGGACAGGGTCGGGTCAGCCCCAGCATTTT
CDR3: CSVRTGSGQPQHF
J: TRBJ1-5
D: TRBD1
size: -
V: TRBV29-1

DNA: TGTGCCAGCAGTGCAGACTCCTACAATGAGCAGTTCTTC
CDR3: CASSADSYNEQFF
J: TRBJ2-1
D: -
size: -
V: TRBV2

DNA: TGTGCCAGCAGTTTTAGCGGGTTTCCTACCTACGAGCAGTACTTC
CDR3: CASSFSGFPTYEQYF
J: TRBJ2-7
D: TRBD2
size: -
V: TRBV27

DNA: TGTGCCAGCAGCGCAGGGGGGGCCCTTAGCTCCTACAATGAGCAGTTCTTC
CDR3: CASSAGGALSSYNEQFF
J: TRBJ2-1
D: -
size: -
V: TRBV7-6

DNA: TGTGCTGTAGGTCGGGGACTAGCGGGAGAGGATACGCAGTATTTT
CDR3: CAVGRGLAGEDTQYF
J: TRBJ2-3
D: TRBD2
size: -
V: TRBV7-7

DNA: TGCAGCGTCGCCTTGACCTACGAGCAGTACTTC
CDR3: CSVALTYEQYF
J: TRBJ2-7
D: -
size: -
V: TRBV29-1

DNA: TGTGCCAGCAGATACGGGGGGGCAGATACGCAGTATTTT
CDR3: CASRYGGADTQYF
J: TRBJ2-3
D: TRBD2
size: few
V: TRBV12-3/TRBV12-4

DNA: TGCGCCAGCAGCCAAGATGGGACCCATGGCTACACCTTC
CDR3: CASSQDGTHGYTF
J: TRBJ1-2
D: -
size: few
V: TRBV4-3

DNA: TGTGCCAGCAGCCAGGGGGGTGTAAACAATGAGCAGTTCTTC
CDR3: CASSQGGVNNEQFF
J: TRBJ2-1
D: -
size: once
V: TRBV9

DNA: TGTGCCAGCTCACCAAGCCAGGGACGCGAGACCCAGTACTTC
CDR3: CASSPSQGRETQYF
J: TRBJ2-5
D: -
size: -
V: TRBV18

DNA: TGTGCCAACCAAAGGGGGACGATTGGCTACACCTTC
CDR3: CANQRGTIGYTF
J: TRBJ1-2
D: -
size: -
V: TRBV11-2

DNA: TGTGCCAGCAGTTTTAACAGGGAGAGTGGCTACACCTTC
CDR3: CASSFNRESGYTF
J: TRBJ1-2
D: -
size: -
V: TRBV12-3/TRBV12-4

DNA: TGTGCCAGCAAACTCGGACAGGGAAGAAACACCATATATTTT
CDR3: CASKLGQGRNTIYF
J: TRBJ1-3
D: TRBD1
size: -
V: TRBV6-5